What follows describes a single T cell receptor (beta chain). TCRdb analysed the PCR reads with MiXCR anew, one entry per CDR3 protein. The data contain over 8,000 distinct CDR3 sequences, approximately 24% of them singletons. These data are taken from a study of immune characterization of retroperitoneal liposarcoma. V dropped 5 bases and J dropped 10 bases, with 18 bases sitting between them. There are 14 residues in the CDR3. Germline assignment: CDR1 SGHTA and CDR2 FQGNSA. Material: blood. J is TRBJ2-1 and V is TRBV7-2; D tentatively fits TRBD1 or TRBD2 (5 bases each). This clonotype was obtained from a male donor with retroperitoneal liposarcoma. In DNA, the CDR3 is TGTGCCAGCAGCCTCCCCGGGACGGCGTACGAGCAGTTCTTC. Its protein is CASSLPGTAYEQFF. Together with reference TRBV7-2 and TRBJ2-1, the CDR3 gives the full variable domain: GAGVSQSPSNKVTEKGKDVELRCDPISGHTALYWYRQSLGQGLEFLIYFQGNSAPDKSGLPSDRFSAERTGGSVSTLTIQRTQQEDSAVYLCASSLPGTAYEQFFGPGTRLTVL.